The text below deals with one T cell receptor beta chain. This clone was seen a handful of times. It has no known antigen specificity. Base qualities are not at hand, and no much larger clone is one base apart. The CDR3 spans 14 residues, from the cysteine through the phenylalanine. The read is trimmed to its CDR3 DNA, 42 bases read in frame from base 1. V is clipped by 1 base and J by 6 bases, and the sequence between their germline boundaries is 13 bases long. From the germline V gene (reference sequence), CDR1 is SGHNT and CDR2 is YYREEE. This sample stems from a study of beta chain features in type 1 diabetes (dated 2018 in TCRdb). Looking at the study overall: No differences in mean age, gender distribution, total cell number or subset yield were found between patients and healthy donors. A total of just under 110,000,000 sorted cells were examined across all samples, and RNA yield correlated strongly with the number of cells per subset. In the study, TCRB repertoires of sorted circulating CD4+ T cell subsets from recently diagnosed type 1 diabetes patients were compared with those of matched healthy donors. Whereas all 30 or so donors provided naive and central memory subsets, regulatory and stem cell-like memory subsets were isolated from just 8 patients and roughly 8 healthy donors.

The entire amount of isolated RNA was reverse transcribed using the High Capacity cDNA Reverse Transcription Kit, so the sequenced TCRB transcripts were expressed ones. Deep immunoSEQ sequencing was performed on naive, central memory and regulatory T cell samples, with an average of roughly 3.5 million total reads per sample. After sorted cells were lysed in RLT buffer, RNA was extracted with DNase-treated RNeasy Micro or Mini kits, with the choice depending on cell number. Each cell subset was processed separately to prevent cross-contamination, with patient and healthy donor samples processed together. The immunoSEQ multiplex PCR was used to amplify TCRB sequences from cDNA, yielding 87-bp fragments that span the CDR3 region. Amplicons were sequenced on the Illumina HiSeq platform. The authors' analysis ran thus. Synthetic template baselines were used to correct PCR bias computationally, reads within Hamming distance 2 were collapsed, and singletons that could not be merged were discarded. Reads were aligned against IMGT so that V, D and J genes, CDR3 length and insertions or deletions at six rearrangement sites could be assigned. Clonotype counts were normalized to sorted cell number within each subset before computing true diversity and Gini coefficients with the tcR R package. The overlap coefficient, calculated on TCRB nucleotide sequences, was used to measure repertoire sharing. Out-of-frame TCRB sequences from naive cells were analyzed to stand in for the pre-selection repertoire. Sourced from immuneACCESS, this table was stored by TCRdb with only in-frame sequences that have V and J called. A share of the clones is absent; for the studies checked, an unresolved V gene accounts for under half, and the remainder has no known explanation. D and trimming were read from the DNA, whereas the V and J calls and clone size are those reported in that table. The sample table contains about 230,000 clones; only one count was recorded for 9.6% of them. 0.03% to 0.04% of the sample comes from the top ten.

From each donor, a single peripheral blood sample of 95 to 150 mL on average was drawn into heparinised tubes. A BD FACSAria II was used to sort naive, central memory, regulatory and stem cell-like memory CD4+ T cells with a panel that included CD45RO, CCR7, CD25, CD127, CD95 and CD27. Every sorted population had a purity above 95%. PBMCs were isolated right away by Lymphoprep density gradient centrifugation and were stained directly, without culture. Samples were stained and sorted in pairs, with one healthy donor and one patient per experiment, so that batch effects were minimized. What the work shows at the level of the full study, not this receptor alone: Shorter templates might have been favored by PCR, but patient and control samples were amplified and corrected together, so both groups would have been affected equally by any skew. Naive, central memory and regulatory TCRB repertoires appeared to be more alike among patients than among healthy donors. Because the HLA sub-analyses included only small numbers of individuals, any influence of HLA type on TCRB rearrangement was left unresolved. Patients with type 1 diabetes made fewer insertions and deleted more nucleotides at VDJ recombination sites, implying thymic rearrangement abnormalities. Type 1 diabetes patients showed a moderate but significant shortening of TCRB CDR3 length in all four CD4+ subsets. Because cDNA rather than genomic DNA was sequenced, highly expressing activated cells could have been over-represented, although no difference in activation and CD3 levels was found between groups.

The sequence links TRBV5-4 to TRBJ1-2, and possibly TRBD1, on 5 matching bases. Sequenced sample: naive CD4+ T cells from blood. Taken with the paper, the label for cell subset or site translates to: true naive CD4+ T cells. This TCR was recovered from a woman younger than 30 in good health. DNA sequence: TGTGCCAGCAGCTTGATAAGGGGCGGGGATGGCTACACCTTC. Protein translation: CASSLIRGGDGYTF. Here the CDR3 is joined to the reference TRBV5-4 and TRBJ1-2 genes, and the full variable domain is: ETGVTQSPTHLIKTRGQQVTLRCSSQSGHNTVSWYQQALGQGPQFIFQYYREEENGRGNFPPRFSGLQFPNYSSELNVNALELDDSALYLCASSLIRGGDGYTFGSGTRLTVV.